This is a list of T cell receptor beta chains from one sample in a study of long-term antiretroviral therapy in people with HIV. This table comes from immunoSEQ multiplex PCR, and its TCRdb copy is limited to in-frame clones, with some not included. Among roughly 28,000 clones listed, 93% were seen once. The source material was unsorted PBMCs, sampled 6.2 years after starting antiretroviral therapy. The receptor set was obtained from a man aged 40-49 years with HIV. The CDR3 runs from the conserved cysteine through the conserved F or W. A D gene is named only where the DNA matches it firmly. Only part of the rows carry a size: once, few, many, or a class if the clone is expanded.

size: .; J: TRBJ2-2; D: .; V: TRBV9; CDR3: CASSGGSGELFF; DNA: TGTGCCAGCAGCGGGGGTTCCGGGGAGCTGTTTTTT
size: .; J: TRBJ2-7; D: .; V: TRBV6-1; CDR3: CASSEEWSNSYEQYF; DNA: TGTGCCAGCAGTGAGGAGTGGTCCAACTCCTACGAGCAGTACTTC
size: .; J: TRBJ1-6; D: .; V: TRBV6-5; CDR3: CASSYSGWEGAPLHF; DNA: TGTGCCAGCAGTTATTCGGGCTGGGAGGGAGCACCCCTCCACTTT
size: .; J: TRBJ1-1; D: .; V: TRBV11-1; CDR3: CASSLGTEAFF; DNA: TGTGCCAGCAGCTTAGGGACTGAAGCTTTCTTT
size: medium-sized; J: TRBJ1-5; D: .; V: TRBV6-1; CDR3: CASSDGPGVNQPQHF; DNA: TGTGCCAGCAGTGATGGTCCAGGGGTGAATCAGCCCCAGCATTTT
size: once; J: TRBJ1-1; D: .; V: TRBV6-1; CDR3: CASSAREGGGTEAFF; DNA: TGTGCCAGCAGTGCCCGGGAGGGCGGCGGCACTGAAGCTTTCTTT
size: .; J: TRBJ2-1; D: TRBD2; V: TRBV7-2; CDR3: CASSPTGTSGHEQFF; DNA: TGTGCCAGCAGCCCAACCGGGACTAGCGGACATGAGCAGTTCTTC
size: .; J: TRBJ2-5; D: TRBD2; V: TRBV7-8; CDR3: CASSSGLAGGGETQYF; DNA: TGTGCCAGCAGTTCTGGACTAGCGGGAGGAGGGGAGACCCAGTACTTC
size: .; J: TRBJ2-7; D: TRBD1; V: TRBV6-6; CDR3: CASSSKGAPYEQYF; DNA: TGTGCCAGCAGTTCGAAGGGGGCCCCCTACGAGCAGTACTTC
size: .; J: TRBJ2-1; D: .; V: TRBV9; CDR3: CASSSVTGSYNEQFF; DNA: TGTGCCAGCAGCTCGGTGACGGGGTCCTACAATGAGCAGTTCTTC
size: .; J: TRBJ2-3; D: .; V: TRBV29-1; CDR3: CSVDPNTDTQYF; DNA: TGCAGCGTTGACCCGAACACAGATACGCAGTATTTT
size: .; J: TRBJ2-3; D: TRBD2; V: TRBV5-5; CDR3: CASSLGGGADTQYF; DNA: TGTGCCAGCAGCTTGGGCGGGGGTGCAGATACGCAGTATTTT
size: once; J: TRBJ2-7; D: TRBD1; V: TRBV5-8; CDR3: CASSLDRVYEQYF; DNA: TGTGCCAGCAGCTTAGACAGGGTCTACGAGCAGTACTTC
size: .; J: TRBJ2-2; D: TRBD2; V: TRBV12-5; CDR3: CASGVAGGPIGELFF; DNA: TGTGCTAGTGGTGTAGCGGGGGGGCCTATCGGGGAGCTGTTTTTT
size: .; J: TRBJ2-7; D: .; V: TRBV30; CDR3: CAWSGVGRGAYEQYF; DNA: TGTGCCTGGTCAGGTGTGGGCAGGGGAGCCTACGAGCAGTACTTC